The 23 T cell receptor beta chains listed next were all sequenced from one sample in a study of T cell changes during pregnancy in multiple sclerosis. Clones were sequenced by immunoSEQ multiplex PCR, and TCRdb holds only the in-frame ones, with some missing. There are fewer than 95,000 clones in the sample; roughly 92% occur only once, and 1.5% to 2% lies in the top ten. The material was peripheral blood, obtained in the first trimester of pregnancy. Source of these receptors: a female donor in good health, enrolled as a control in a pregnancy study.

CDR3 nucleotides: TGTGCCAGCAGCTTGGGAAACAGGGACATTCAGTACTTC. This codes for CASSLGNRDIQYF. The rearrangement uses TRBV5-6 and TRBJ2-4; D possibly corresponds to TRBD1 (6 bases). Germline CDR1 and CDR2: SGHDT and YYEEEE. Trimming shortened V by 0 bases and J by 8 bases, and 9 bases separated the two germline ends. This CDR3 region has 13 residues.

The V and J genes are TRBV6-5 and TRBJ2-7; no clear D. Per the germline V gene, CDR1 is MNHEY and CDR2 is SVGAGI. Trimming left V 2 bases short and J 0 bases short, with 11 bases between. The CDR3 length is 15 residues. CDR3 sequence (DNA): TGTGCCAGCAGTTACGGGCAGGCGAGCTCCTACGAGCAGTACTTC. This encodes CASSYGQASSYEQYF.

This chain links TRBV7-2 with TRBJ2-5, with D unresolved. The CDR3 spans 13 residues. CDR1 and CDR2 from the germline V gene are SGHTA and FQGNSA. Between the trimmed V and J ends, which lost 2 bases and 4 bases, there was a span of 8 bases. CDR3 coding DNA: TGTGCCAGCAGCTTAAATAGCCCAGAGACCCAGTACTTC. Translation gives CASSLNSPETQYF.

The chain uses TRBV2 and TRBJ2-2, with D perhaps matching TRBD2 (5 bases). The CDR3 runs to 12 residues. Germline-derived CDR1 and CDR2 are SNHLY and FYNNEI. V was pared by 7 bases and J by 10 bases, with 13 bases between. CDR3 coding DNA: TGTGCCAGCACCGGCGGGCTGACGGAGCTGTTTTTT. Amino acid sequence: CASTGGLTELFF.

The chain couples TRBV11-3 to TRBJ2-5; no clear D. Germline CDR1 reads SGHNT; CDR2 reads YENEEA. CDR3 length: 15 residues. V lost 1 base and J lost 1, with 10 bases in between. Here the CDR3 DNA reads TGTGCCAGCAGCTTAGCCCCGCACACCCAAGAGACCCAGTACTTC. Its translation: CASSLAPHTQETQYF.

This sequence joins TRBV7-9 and TRBJ2-7; tentatively, D is TRBD2 (6 bases). This CDR3 comprises 18 residues. Trimming pared 5 bases from V and 4 bases from J, leaving 27 bases between. Germline-derived CDR1 and CDR2 are SEHNR and FQNEAQ (reference sequence). This CDR3 is CASSPPGDSGPALYEQYF. The CDR3 DNA sequence: TGTGCCAGCAGCCCCCCGGGGGATAGCGGACCGGCCCTTTACGAGCAGTACTTC.

The chain employs TRBV18 and TRBJ2-5; tentative D call: TRBD2 (5 bases). This CDR3 is 17 amino acids long. The germline V and J ends were trimmed by 0 bases and 4 bases, with 18 bases remaining between them. The germline V gene has CDR1 KGHSH and CDR2 LQKENI. CDR3 region: CASSPPVYEGEGETQYF. DNA for the CDR3: TGTGCCAGCTCACCACCAGTATATGAGGGAGAGGGAGAGACCCAGTACTTC.

The rearrangement joins TRBV2 to TRBJ1-1; the D is unclear. Germline V gene data show CDR1 as SNHLY and CDR2 as FYNNEI. The CDR3 has 13 residues. Trimming removed 7 bases from V and 5 bases from J, with 14 bases in between. The CDR3 nucleotides read TGTGCCAGCAACGTATTCCGGGAAACTGAAGCTTTCTTT. It encodes CASNVFRETEAFF.

The chain links TRBV29-1 to TRBJ2-5; no clear D. The CDR3 loop spans 12 amino acids. The V and J ends lost 4 bases and 2 bases respectively, with 8 bases between them. Germline CDR1 is SQVTM and CDR2 is ANQGSEA. CDR3 sequence (DNA): TGCAGCGTTGTATCGGGTCAAGAGACCCAGTACTTC. It encodes CSVVSGQETQYF.

As DNA, the CDR3 is TGTGCCAGCAGCTTAAGGGGTCGAGGTGAGCAGTTCTTC. Translated: CASSLRGRGEQFF. The chain recombines TRBV7-9 with TRBJ2-1; weak D call: TRBD1 (5 bases). Germline loops: CDR1 SEHNR, CDR2 FQNEAQ (reference sequence). V was shortened by 2 bases and J by 9 bases, with 11 bases between the two germline ends. CDR3 length: 13 residues.

The genes are TRBV5-6 and TRBJ2-4, with D possibly matching TRBD1 (6 bases). The CDR3 length is 15 residues. Germline values: CDR1 SGHDT, CDR2 YYEEEE. Trimming shortened V by 4 bases and J by 1 base, and 12 bases separated the two germline ends. Written as DNA, the CDR3 is TGTGCCAGCAGCGACTCAGGGGTGGCCAAAAACATTCAGTACTTC. This gives the protein CASSDSGVAKNIQYF. Looking up the rest from reference TRBV5-6 and TRBJ2-4 gives the full variable domain: DAGVTQSPTHLIKTRGQQVTLRCSPKSGHDTVSWYQQALGQGPQFIFQYYEEEERQRGNFPDRFSGHQFPNYSSELNVNALLLGDSALYLCASSDSGVAKNIQYFGAGTRLSVL.

The chain has TRBV11-2 and TRBJ2-7; 9 nucleotides match TRBD2. The V gene end was trimmed by 1 base and the J gene end by 0 bases; junction bases not matched to a gene: 4. The CDR3 is 16 amino acids. The germline CDR1 and CDR2 sequences are SGHAT and FQNNGV. This chain's CDR3 is CASSLGGRANSYEQYF. DNA for the CDR3: TGTGCCAGCAGCTTAGGCGGGAGGGCCAACTCCTACGAGCAGTACTTC.

The chain couples TRBV6-5 to TRBJ2-7; D not certain. The V and J ends lost 0 bases and 3 bases respectively, with 12 bases between them. CDR3 length: 15 amino acids. Germline V gene sequence: CDR1 MNHEY, CDR2 SVGAGI. The CDR3: CASSYSREPSYEQYF. CDR3 nucleotide sequence: TGTGCCAGCAGTTACTCGAGAGAACCGAGCTACGAGCAGTACTTC.

The chain recombines TRBV28 with TRBJ2-6, with D possibly TRBD1 on 5 matching bases. Germline V gives CDR1 MDHEN, CDR2 SYDVKM. This CDR3 has 14 amino acids. The ends were cut back, 9 bases at V and 4 bases at J, with 13 bases in the middle. The CDR3 DNA reads as TGTGCCAGTAGGGGCAGACGGGGGGCCAACGTCCTGACTTTC. Amino acids: CASRGRRGANVLTF.

The genes are TRBV4-1 and TRBJ2-1; 11 positions agree with TRBD2. CDR1 and CDR2 (germline): MGHRA, YSYEKL. Germline trimming cut 3 bases from V and 7 bases from J; bases unmatched to any gene: 5. The CDR3 length is 15 residues. The CDR3 loop is CASSHGTSGRNEQFF. CDR3 in DNA: TGCGCCAGCAGCCATGGGACTAGCGGCAGGAATGAGCAGTTCTTC.

This sequence joins TRBV5-1 and TRBJ2-7, with D possibly matching TRBD1 (6 bases). The V end was cut by 2 bases, the J end by 3 bases, with 15 bases between. CDR1 is SGHRS, CDR2 YFSETQ, per germline. This CDR3 has 15 amino acids. The chain's CDR3 is CASSLTGTWGYEQYF. The CDR3, as DNA: TGCGCCAGCAGCTTAACCGGGACATGGGGCTACGAGCAGTACTTC.

The genes are TRBV5-4 and TRBJ2-5; 9 bases are a match to TRBD2. Germline CDR1 is SGHNT and CDR2 is YYREEE (reference sequence). Trimming removed 0 bases from V and 5 bases from J; junction bases left unmatched: 5. There are 15 residues in the CDR3. The CDR3: CASSLGREGRETQYF. As DNA, the CDR3 is TGTGCCAGCAGCTTGGGGCGGGAGGGTCGGGAGACCCAGTACTTC.

V gene TRBV6-1 combines with J gene TRBJ2-7; 9 bases are a match to TRBD2. CDR1 is MNHNS, CDR2 SASEGT, per germline. V lost 9 bases to trimming and J lost 2 bases; unmatched junction nucleotides: 5. The CDR3 covers 13 residues. CDR3 sequence reads: CASSGRGTYEQYF. CDR3 in DNA: TGTGCCAGTAGCGGGAGAGGGACCTACGAGCAGTACTTC.

V usage is TRBV7-9 and J usage is TRBJ2-7, with 12 bases identical to TRBD2. Germline CDR1 SEHNR, CDR2 FQNEAQ (reference sequence). CDR3 length: 14 amino acids. V was pared by 5 bases and J by 6 bases, with 5 bases of the junction left unmatched. CDR3 residues: CASSPGTSGREQYF. The DNA of the CDR3 is TGTGCCAGCAGCCCGGGGACTAGCGGGCGCGAGCAGTACTTC.

This sequence joins TRBV19 and TRBJ2-7, with TRBD1 matching over 9 bases. The germline gives CDR1 LNHDA, CDR2 SQIVND (reference sequence). This CDR3 is 14 amino acids long. V dropped 10 bases and J dropped 2; count of bases not matched to a gene: 9. The chain's CDR3 is CATAPGTGTYEQYF. The DNA of the CDR3 is TGTGCCACCGCACCCGGGACAGGGACCTACGAGCAGTACTTC.

V gene TRBV11-2 combines with J gene TRBJ2-5; D uncertain. Germline CDR1 SGHAT, CDR2 FQNNGV. CDR3 length: 11 residues. The V end lost 6 bases, the J end lost 5 bases, and 7 bases lay between the germline ends. The CDR3 protein is CASSSGETQYF. The DNA for the CDR3 is TGTGCCAGCAGTTCCGGTGAGACCCAGTACTTC. The complete variable domain, with remaining parts taken from reference TRBV11-2 and TRBJ2-5, reads EAGVAQSPRYKIIEKRQSVAFWCNPISGHATLYWYQQILGQGPKLLIQFQNNGVVDDSQLPKDRFSAERLKGVDSTLKIQPAKLEDSAVYLCASSSGETQYFGPGTRLLVL.

The chain combines TRBV6-1 with TRBJ1-5; D unclear. Trimming shortened V by 4 bases and J by 0 bases, and 7 bases separated the two germline ends. The CDR3 contains 14 residues. CDR1 MNHNS and CDR2 SASEGT come from the germline V gene. In DNA form, the CDR3 reads TGTGCCAGCAGTGTATACTATAGCAATCAGCCCCAGCATTTT. It specifies CASSVYYSNQPQHF.

This chain uses TRBV30 with TRBJ1-6; D ambiguous. Germline-derived CDR1 and CDR2 are GTSNPN and SVGIG (reference sequence). With 5 bases removed from V and 12 bases from J, the gap between germline ends came to 11 bases. The CDR3 length is 11 residues. The DNA of the CDR3 is TGTGCCTGGGGGGAGGGTTTACCCCTCCACTTT. Protein: CAWGEGLPLHF.